This TCR beta chain was observed in a study of cytomegalovirus exposure and HLA in healthy donors. The study, taken as a whole, reports: Testing in vitro showed three CMV-associated chains specific for CMV antigens. The later analysis indicated that the majority of CMV-associated TCR beta chains appeared HLA-restricted.

60 Vbeta and 13 Jbeta primers were used in PCR. Libraries were prepared by immunoSEQ multiplex PCR; TCRdb keeps only in-frame clonotypes and omits some of them. The data contain fewer than 200,000 clones, roughly two thirds of them singletons. This CDR3 spans 16 amino acids. Germline trimming cut 1 base from V and 3 bases from J; bases unmatched to any gene: 2. The germline CDR1 and CDR2 sequences are SGHTA and FQGTGA. About this clone itself: Its antigen is as yet unknown.

Sequencing input: PBMCs. The chain combines TRBV7-3 with TRBJ2-6, with 8 bases fitting TRBD1. The receptor was isolated from a woman aged 30 to 39 in good health and CMV-seronegative. The CDR3 reads CASSLSGTGGANVLTF. The CDR3 bases are TGTGCCAGCAGCTTAAGCGGGACAGGTGGGGCCAACGTCCTGACTTTC.